This TCR beta chain originates from a study of shared clonotypes between healthy human individuals (dated by TCRdb to about 2020). Background on the whole study: The cohort included a few men and a couple of women between 18 and 49 years of age. Blood TCR repertoires of five healthy adults were deeply sequenced to estimate repertoire size and the extent of clonotype sharing between individuals. Different laboratories and diverse techniques were used to prepare libraries and sequence TCR repertoires, to increase sequencing depth and limit assay-specific biases. Leukapheresis yielded between about 0.94 and 9.5 billion PBMCs per donor. Per donor, three plates each were used for CD4 naive and CD4 memory, two for CD8 naive, and one for CD8 memory.

Regarding this clone: The specificity of this receptor is unknown. Base quality data are lacking; no much larger clone is found one base away.

Using the deep immunoSEQ assay, TCR CDR3 regions were amplified from genomic DNA by multiplex PCR. For each cell subset, the extracted genomic DNA was distributed evenly across all wells of several immunoSEQ 96-well plates, and each plate served as one replicate. For sorted subsets, each replicate PCR was loaded with 200 to 250 ng genomic DNA, equivalent to 25,000 to 30,000 T cell genomes. The purified libraries were quantified using a Qubit 3.0 fluorometer, sized with a Bioanalyzer 2100, and then quantified again using the KAPA Library Quantification kit. Every immunoSEQ 96-well plate was sequenced on a dedicated single-read 150-cycle Illumina NextSeq 550 flow cell. The study's own analysis went as follows. Because the immunoSEQ output included only junctional sequences and no quality scores, the filtering could not be the same as the filtering used for full-length reads. Sequences were annotated with PyIR, a Python wrapper for IgBLAST v1.9, and V/J genes and CDR3 were assigned using IMGT germline references. Reads were removed for weak V/J assignments (E-value above 1e-6), missing CDR3, stop codons, out-of-frame junctions, or ambiguous translated residues. V3J clonotypes were defined by identical inferred V gene, J gene, and CDR3 amino acid sequence. Percentage overlap between repertoires was computed as shared unique clonotypes divided by the size of the smaller repertoire. Richness of each repertoire was evaluated using RTK rarefaction, the Chao1 estimator, and Recon v2.1 estimates of unobserved clonotypes. Generation probabilities for all TCRbeta clonotypes obtained by the gDNA method from several donors were computed using OLGA. TCRdb carries this immuneACCESS record with in-frame sequences only. Its versions omit some clonotypes, under half of them owing to an unresolved V gene in the studies checked, with the rest unexplained. V and J calls and clone size follow that table, whereas D and trimming were derived from the DNA. The sample profile shows millions of clones; roughly 96% of them were found once. Clones ranked in the top ten supply more than 0.1% of the sample.

Deletion took 4 bases off V and 4 bases off J, with a span of 11 bases between the germline ends. CDR1 is given as SGHNT and CDR2 as YYREEE, both from the germline V gene (reference sequence). Taken from cysteine to phenylalanine, the CDR3 has 13 residues. Only the CDR3 part of the read is kept: 39 bases, read in frame from the first base. Healthy HIV-negative adults with no recently reported acute infections or vaccinations were included as donors. All donors were Caucasian adults living in Nashville, Tennessee, USA. Magnetic negative selection was used to enrich CD4+ T cells, after which naive cells were positively selected on CD45RA and the negative fraction became the memory subset. After blood collection by leukapheresis, PBMCs were isolated using Ficoll-Histopaque density gradient centrifugation and then cryopreserved in the vapor phase of liquid nitrogen. Analytical flow cytometry was used to check the purity and quantity of every magnetically sorted T cell population. Genomic DNA was isolated from every sorted fraction and measured by UV absorbance on a Nanodrop 2000c.

Here is what the overall study found, with its caveats: When four donors were compared, the shared fraction of clonotypes was roughly 4.8% for naive CD4, around 3.6% for naive CD8, about 2.4% for memory CD4, and 0.4% for memory CD8. The small number of donors limited the genetic and exposure-history diversity represented. Based on pairwise subsampling, the degree of clonotype sharing among donors was expected to be affected by sequencing depth. Sampling was limited to blood, and TCR repertoires in tissue likely differ from TCR repertoires in blood. Even with the large sequencing depth, rarefaction of the sorted-subset datasets indicated that sequencing was incomplete. Compared with non-shared clonotypes, the clonotypes found in all four sorted-subset donors had higher generation probabilities. Estimated clonotype richness was generally larger for naive than for memory subsets.

The sequence derives from a man in his late teens or twenties in good health. The chain links TRBV5-4 with TRBJ1-1, with the D gene call left open. Sequenced input: naive CD4+ T cells sorted from blood. Explained via the paper, the cell subset or site label denotes: CD45RA+ positively selected. The DNA sequence reads TGTGCCAGCAGCGCAGAGCTTACCACTGAAGCTTTCTTT. It encodes CASSAELTTEAFF.